This T cell receptor (beta chain) was recovered during a study of OX40 agonist ivuxolimab in advanced cancers. TCRdb keeps only in-frame clones here, not all; method: immunoSEQ multiplex PCR. The table shows 90,000 or so clones, with about 89% occurring only once. This sample comprised CD4+ or CD8+ T cells sorted from blood, obtained in a trial of the OX40 agonist ivuxolimab. This receptor was taken from an adult with an advanced solid tumor such as melanoma, head and neck, liver or kidney cancer.

CDR3 protein: CASSQRVGGPEAWTQYF. For the CDR3, the DNA is TGTGCCAGCAGCCAGCGTGTCGGTGGACCCGAGGCGTGGACCCAGTACTTC. V and J are TRBV7-9 and TRBJ2-5, with D unresolved. This CDR3 region has 17 residues. Germline-derived CDR1 and CDR2 are SEHNR and FQNEAQ (reference sequence). Trimming took 5 bases from V and 7 from J, leaving 26 bases between them.